The rows below give T cell receptor beta chains drawn from one sample of a study of T-cell reconstitution after alpha-beta-depleted transplantation in children. One entry per CDR3 protein results from TCRdb running MiXCR on the PCR reads. In the table there are about 120,000 distinct CDR3 sequences, roughly 24% of which are singletons. Sequenced material: PBMCs, mostly from graft donor cells, taken 180 days after TCRalphabeta/CD19-depleted stem cell transplant. These receptors all come from a male patient under 10 years old who had a stem cell transplant for chronic granulomatous disease, so the T cells may come from the graft donor. Each CDR3 is given with its conserved first and last residue. A D gene is named only where the DNA matches it firmly. Size is omitted from some rows. Given values are once, few, many or a class for expanded clones.

cdr3_nt cdr3_aa clone_size j_call v_call d_call
TGTGCCACCAGCAGAGATCAAATAGTGCAAGAGACCCAGTACTTC CATSRDQIVQETQYF few TRBJ2-5 TRBV15 -
TGTGCCAGCAGTGAGACCAGGCCTTTTAATGAAAAACTGTTTTTT CASSETRPFNEKLFF - TRBJ1-4 TRBV25-1 -
TGCAGTGCTAGCGGGGGGCGGGAACAGCCCCAGCATTTT CSASGGREQPQHF - TRBJ1-5 TRBV20-1 -
TGTGCCAGCAGCTTAGCGCTCGGTAGAGCGGGGGAGACAGATACGCAGTATTTT CASSLALGRAGETDTQYF - TRBJ2-3 TRBV7-8 TRBD2
TGTGCCAGCAGTACCCGGGCACCCAGCTCTGGGGCCAACGTCCTGACTTTC CASSTRAPSSGANVLTF many TRBJ2-6 TRBV12-3/TRBV12-4 -
TGCGCCAGCAGCCTAGGGAACCTCTATGGCTACACCTTC CASSLGNLYGYTF many TRBJ1-2 TRBV5-1 -
TGTGCCATCAGTGGGGACACCCAGATGAACACTGAAGCTTTCTTT CAISGDTQMNTEAFF many TRBJ1-1 TRBV10-3 -
TGTGCCAGCAGTTACTCGGGACAAAGGGGAGAGACCCAGTACTTC CASSYSGQRGETQYF - TRBJ2-5 TRBV6-5 -
TGCGCCAGCAGCCAAGATGGGGGAAGGGTAGCGGGAAGTCGCTACGAGCAGTACTTC CASSQDGGRVAGSRYEQYF many TRBJ2-7 TRBV4-3 TRBD2
TGCAGTGCCGCGCGATTAGGGGCGATGTACGAGCAGTACTTC CSAARLGAMYEQYF - TRBJ2-7 TRBV20-1 -
TGTGCCAGCAGTGGACAGCTAAATTCACCCCTCCACTTT CASSGQLNSPLHF few TRBJ1-6 TRBV2 -
TGCAGTGCTGGCTACATTACCGGGGAGCTGTTTTTT CSAGYITGELFF few TRBJ2-2 TRBV20-1 -
TGTGCCACCAGCAGAGCGGGTCCCCTTGAGAACCACGAGCAGTACTTC CATSRAGPLENHEQYF many TRBJ2-7 TRBV15 -
TGCAGTGCTCACACAGGGGGGATACAAGAGACCCAGTACTTC CSAHTGGIQETQYF - TRBJ2-5 TRBV20-1 TRBD1
TGTGCCAGCAGTTTAGGTCGGGATGGCTACACCTTC CASSLGRDGYTF few TRBJ1-2 TRBV12-3/TRBV12-4 -
TGTGCCAGCAGTCCGAGACTAGCGAGGAACACCGGGGAGCTGTTTTTT CASSPRLARNTGELFF many TRBJ2-2 TRBV28 TRBD2
TGTGCCTGGAGTGCCGGCTCTGGGGCCAACGTCCTGACTTTC CAWSAGSGANVLTF few TRBJ2-6 TRBV30 -
TGTGCCAGCAGTGGGTCAGGTAGTTGGCACGAGCAGTACTTC CASSGSGSWHEQYF many TRBJ2-7 TRBV2 -
TGTGCCAGCGGATTAGCGGGGCTAGAGACCCAGTACTTC CASGLAGLETQYF - TRBJ2-5 TRBV12-3/TRBV12-4 TRBD2
TGTGCCAGGCCCACCCCCCAAGAGACCCAGTACTTC CARPTPQETQYF few TRBJ2-5 TRBV7-6 -
TGTGCCAGCAGCCCTCTTAGAGACACCGGGGAGCTGTTTTTT CASSPLRDTGELFF many TRBJ2-2 TRBV3-1 -
TGTGCCAGCAGCAGCCCTACGGGGAACACTGAAGCTTTCTTT CASSSPTGNTEAFF few TRBJ1-1 TRBV5-5 -
TGTGCCAGCAGCATAACAACGGGGTTCGGGGAGCTGTTTTTT CASSITTGFGELFF many TRBJ2-2 TRBV7-2 -
TGCGCCAGCAGCAAACAGGGACGGGGGCCCTACGAGCAGTACTTC CASSKQGRGPYEQYF - TRBJ2-7 TRBV5-1 -
TGCAGCGCGTCCGGGGGGGTCGGCAATCAGCCCCAGCATTTT CSASGGVGNQPQHF many TRBJ1-5 TRBV29-1 -
TGCAGTGTGCGGGACAACTCTGGGGCCAACGTCCTGACTTTC CSVRDNSGANVLTF - TRBJ2-6 TRBV20-1 -
TGTGCCAGCAGCTCCTGGGCGGGGGAATCTCCCGACACAGATACGCAGTATTTT CASSSWAGESPDTDTQYF few TRBJ2-3 TRBV5-4 TRBD2
TGTGCCAGCAGTTTAGCCCCCTTTCCGGGACTAGCGAACTTC CASSLAPFPGLANF many TRBJ2-7 TRBV12-3/TRBV12-4 TRBD2
TGTGCCAGCAGCTTAGAACCCGAGGAACCCTACAATGAGCAGTTCTTC CASSLEPEEPYNEQFF few TRBJ2-1 TRBV11-3 -
TGTGCCAGCAGCACACGGGGGGCTTTTACCGGGGAGCTGTTTTTT CASSTRGAFTGELFF many TRBJ2-2 TRBV7-6 -
TGCGCCAGCAGTTCTGCGGGAGGTAGCAATGAGCAGTTCTTC CASSSAGGSNEQFF - TRBJ2-1 TRBV5-1 TRBD2
TGTGCCAGCAGTGATGGCGGGAAGTACAATGAGCAGTTCTTC CASSDGGKYNEQFF few TRBJ2-1 TRBV6-1 -
TGCAGTGCCTGGGGGGTAAAAGAGACCCAGTACTTC CSAWGVKETQYF few TRBJ2-5 TRBV20-1 -
TGTGCCAGCCTCGAGGGTAGCGGCGTGAAGGAGCAGTTCTTC CASLEGSGVKEQFF few TRBJ2-1 TRBV12-3/TRBV12-4 -
TGTGCCAGCAGCTTAGGAGAAGGGCTAGGAAATCAGCCCCAGCATTTT CASSLGEGLGNQPQHF - TRBJ1-5 TRBV7-8 -
TGTGCCAGCAGATCGACAGCTATCTATGGCTACACCTTC CASRSTAIYGYTF - TRBJ1-2 TRBV7-2 -
TGTGCCATCAGTGAGTCGCGCCACGGGCTAGCGGGCTACGAGCAGTACTTC CAISESRHGLAGYEQYF - TRBJ2-7 TRBV10-3 TRBD2
TGTGCCAGCAGCTTGAGACAGGACACTTACGAGCAGTACTTC CASSLRQDTYEQYF many TRBJ2-7 TRBV5-6 -
TGCAGTGCTAGCGGGCGGGCGGGCTACGAGCAGTACTTC CSASGRAGYEQYF few TRBJ2-7 TRBV20-1 -
TGTGCCAGCAGTTACGAGGCAGGGGGCAATCAGCCCCAGCATTTT CASSYEAGGNQPQHF - TRBJ1-5 TRBV6-5 -
TGCAGTGCTAGAGATTCCGGTGGGGTGACTAATGAAAAACTGTTTTTT CSARDSGGVTNEKLFF - TRBJ1-4 TRBV20-1 -
TGCAGTGCTAGGGAGGGCCCCTACGAGCAGTACTTC CSAREGPYEQYF many TRBJ2-7 TRBV20-1 -
TGCAGTGCTAGGCAACCCGGGACAGTGGGCAGAGAGCAGTACTTC CSARQPGTVGREQYF many TRBJ2-7 TRBV20-1 TRBD1
TGTGCCAGTATAAGGGGACCTGAAGCTTTCTTT CASIRGPEAFF - TRBJ1-1 TRBV19 -
TGCAGTGCTAGATCACTGACAGGGGGTCCGTTTAGCAATCAGCCCCAGCATTTT CSARSLTGGPFSNQPQHF many TRBJ1-5 TRBV20-1 TRBD1
TGCAGTGCCTGGGACCCTTATGAGCAGTTCTTC CSAWDPYEQFF many TRBJ2-1 TRBV20-1 -
TGCGCCAGCAGCCAAGGACGCCTAACCTACGAGCAGTACTTC CASSQGRLTYEQYF few TRBJ2-7 TRBV4-3 -
TGTGCCAGCAGTTTCGGACTAGCGGGGGTCCAGTACTTC CASSFGLAGVQYF many TRBJ2-5 TRBV6-5 TRBD2